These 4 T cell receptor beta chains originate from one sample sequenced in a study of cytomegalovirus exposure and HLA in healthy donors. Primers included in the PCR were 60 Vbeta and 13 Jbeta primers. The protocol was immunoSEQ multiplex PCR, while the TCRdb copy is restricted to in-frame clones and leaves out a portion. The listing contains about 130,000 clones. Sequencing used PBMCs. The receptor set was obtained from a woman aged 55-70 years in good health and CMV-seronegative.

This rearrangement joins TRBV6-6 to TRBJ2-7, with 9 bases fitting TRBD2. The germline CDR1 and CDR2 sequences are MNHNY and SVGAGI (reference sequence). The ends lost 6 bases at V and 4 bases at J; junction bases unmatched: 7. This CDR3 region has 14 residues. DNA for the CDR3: TGTGCCAGCAGATTAGCGGGAGTAGGATACGAGCAGTACTTC. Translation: CASRLAGVGYEQYF.

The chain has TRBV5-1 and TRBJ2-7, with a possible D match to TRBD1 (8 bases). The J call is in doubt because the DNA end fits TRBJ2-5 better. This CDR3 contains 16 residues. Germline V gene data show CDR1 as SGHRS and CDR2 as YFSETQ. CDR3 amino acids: CASSSWGGQAQETQYF. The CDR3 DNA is TGCGCCAGCAGCTCATGGGGGGGACAGGCTCAGGAGACCCAGTACTTC.

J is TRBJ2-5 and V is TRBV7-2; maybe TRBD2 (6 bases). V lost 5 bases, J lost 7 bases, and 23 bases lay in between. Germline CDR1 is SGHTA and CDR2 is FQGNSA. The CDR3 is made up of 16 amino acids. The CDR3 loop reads CASSLGTLVGLGTQYF. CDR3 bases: TGTGCCAGCAGCCTCGGGACTCTGGTCGGACTGGGGACCCAGTACTTC.

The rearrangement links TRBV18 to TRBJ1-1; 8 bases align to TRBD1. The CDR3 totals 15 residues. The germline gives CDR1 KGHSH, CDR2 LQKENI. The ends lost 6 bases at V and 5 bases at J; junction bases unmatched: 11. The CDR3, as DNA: TGTGCCAGCTCCCTAATGACAGGGGAGTTAACTGAAGCTTTCTTT. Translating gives CASSLMTGELTEAFF.